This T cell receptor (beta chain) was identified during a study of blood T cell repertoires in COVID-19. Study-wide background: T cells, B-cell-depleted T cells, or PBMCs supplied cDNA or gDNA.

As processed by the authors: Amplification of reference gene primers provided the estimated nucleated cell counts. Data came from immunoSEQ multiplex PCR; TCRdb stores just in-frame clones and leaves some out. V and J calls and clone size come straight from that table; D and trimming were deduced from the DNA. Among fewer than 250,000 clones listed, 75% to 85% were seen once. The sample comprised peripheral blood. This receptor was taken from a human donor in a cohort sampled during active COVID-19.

The CDR3 nucleotides read TGTGCCATCAGTGAGTCTGGGACAGGGGGGACTGGAAACACCATATATTTT. Protein: CAISESGTGGTGNTIYF. The rearrangement joins TRBV10-3 to TRBJ1-3, with TRBD1 matching over 11 bases. V dropped 0 bases and J dropped 2; count of bases not matched to a gene: 3. There are 17 residues in the CDR3. Germline CDR1 and CDR2: ENHRY and SYGVKD.